The rows below give T cell receptor beta chains drawn from one sample of a study of siplizumab effects on memory and regulatory T cells. Produced via immunoSEQ multiplex PCR; TCRdb's table is partial and in-frame only. The sample records approximately 82,000 clones, roughly 86% being singletons. The sample comprised Tregs sorted from blood. These receptors all come from a human donor in good health. Each CDR3 is given with its conserved first and last residue. The D gene is left open where the match is weak. A clone size is listed for some rows: how often the clone was seen (once, few, many), or a class if it is expanded.

TRBJ1-3	TRBV2	15	.	.	CASLYDWFSGNTIYF	TGTGCCAGCTTGTATGACTGGTTCTCTGGAAACACCATATATTTT
TRBJ2-1	TRBV27	11	.	.	CASSLKDEQFF	TGTGCCAGCAGTTTAAAGGATGAGCAGTTCTTC
TRBJ2-2	TRBV10-1	15	.	TRBD1	CASSGETGRAGELFF	TGCGCCAGCAGTGGGGAGACAGGGCGCGCCGGGGAGCTGTTTTTT
TRBJ2-2	TRBV5-1	16	.	.	CASSFGGTANTGELFF	TGCGCCAGCAGCTTTGGGGGTACCGCGAACACCGGGGAGCTGTTTTTT
TRBJ2-7	TRBV5-1	14	once	.	CASSLGTVRVEQYF	TGCGCCAGCAGCTTGGGGACTGTTCGTGTGGAGCAGTACTTC
TRBJ1-6	TRBV6-6	16	.	.	CASSYQMTVSNSPLHF	TGTGCCAGCAGTTACCAAATGACAGTCAGTAATTCACCCCTCCACTTT
TRBJ1-4	TRBV7-6	13	medium-sized	TRBD1	CASSQGAGEKLFF	TGTGCCAGCAGCCAGGGGGCGGGGGAAAAACTGTTTTTT
TRBJ1-1	TRBV11-1	12	.	.	CASSFDATEAFF	TGTGCCAGCAGCTTCGACGCCACTGAAGCTTTCTTT
TRBJ1-5	TRBV12-5	14	once	.	CASGFGGTVQPQHF	TGTGCTAGTGGTTTCGGGGGTACTGTGCAGCCCCAGCATTTT
TRBJ2-3	TRBV10-2	15	.	TRBD2	CASTTAGGPTDTQYF	TGCGCCAGCACCACTGCGGGGGGCCCCACAGATACGCAGTATTTT
TRBJ1-1	TRBV29-1	14	once	TRBD1	CSAARGTGGTEAFF	TGCAGCGCCGCCCGCGGGACAGGGGGCACTGAAGCTTTCTTT
TRBJ2-5	TRBV9	14	.	TRBD1	CASSLRTGQETQYF	TGTGCCAGCAGCCTCCGGACAGGGCAAGAGACCCAGTACTTC
TRBJ2-5	TRBV6-6	14	.	.	CASSSRDSQETQYF	TGTGCCAGCAGTAGCCGGGACTCCCAAGAGACCCAGTACTTC
TRBJ1-5	TRBV19	17	.	TRBD1	CASSVGTGANSNQPQHF	TGTGCCAGTAGTGTCGGGACAGGGGCTAATAGCAATCAGCCCCAGCATTTT
TRBJ2-1	TRBV5-1	18	.	TRBD2	CASRTSGGAMSSYNEQFF	TGCGCCAGCAGGACTAGCGGGGGGGCTATGAGCTCCTACAATGAGCAGTTCTTC
TRBJ2-7	TRBV6-1	10	.	.	CASKFGSVYF	TGTGCCAGCAAATTTGGGAGTGTGTACTTC